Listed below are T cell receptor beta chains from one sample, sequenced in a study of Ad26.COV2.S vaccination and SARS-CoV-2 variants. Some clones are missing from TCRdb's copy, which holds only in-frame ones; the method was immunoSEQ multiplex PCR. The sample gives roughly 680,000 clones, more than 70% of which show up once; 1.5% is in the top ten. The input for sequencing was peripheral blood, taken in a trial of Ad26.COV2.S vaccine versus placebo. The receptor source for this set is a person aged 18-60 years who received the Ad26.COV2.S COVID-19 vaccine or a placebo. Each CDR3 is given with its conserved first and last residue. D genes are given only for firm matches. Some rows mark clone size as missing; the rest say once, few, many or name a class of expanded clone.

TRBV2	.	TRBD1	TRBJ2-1	CASSRDRGRYNEQFF	TGTGCCAGCAGTCGGGACAGGGGAAGGTACAATGAGCAGTTCTTC
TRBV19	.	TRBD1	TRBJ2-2	CASSNLNPGQGPTSTGELFF	TGTGCCAGTAGTAACCTAAATCCGGGACAGGGGCCAACAAGCACCGGGGAGCTGTTTTTT
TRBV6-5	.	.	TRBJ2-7	CASSTLQLTYEQYF	TGTGCCAGCAGTACCCTACAGCTTACCTACGAGCAGTACTTC
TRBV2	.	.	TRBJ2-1	CASSRGVLSYNEQFF	TGTGCCAGCAGTCGCGGGGTTCTCTCCTACAATGAGCAGTTCTTC
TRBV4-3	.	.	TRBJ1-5	CASSQDLSGNQPQHF	TGCGCCAGCAGCCAAGATTTAAGTGGGAATCAGCCCCAGCATTTT
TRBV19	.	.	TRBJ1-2	CASSQQTLGGYTF	TGTGCCAGTAGTCAGCAGACGCTTGGCGGCTACACCTTC
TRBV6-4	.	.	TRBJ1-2	CASSEGAFGTKPNYGYTF	TGTGCCAGCAGCGAAGGGGCCTTTGGGACCAAGCCTAACTATGGCTACACCTTC
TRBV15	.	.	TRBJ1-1	CATSNSYDRTEAFF	TGTGCCACCAGCAACAGCTACGACCGCACTGAAGCTTTCTTT
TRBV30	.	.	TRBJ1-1	CAWRVGTLNTEAFF	TGTGCCTGGAGGGTTGGGACTTTGAACACTGAAGCTTTCTTT
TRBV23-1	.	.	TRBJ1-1	CASSQSPLLGPMNTEAFF	TGCGCCAGCAGTCAATCCCCCCTATTGGGTCCCATGAACACTGAAGCTTTCTTT
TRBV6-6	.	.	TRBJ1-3	CASSYEGGLGRTIYF	TGTGCCAGCAGTTACGAGGGGGGACTAGGGAGAACCATATATTTT
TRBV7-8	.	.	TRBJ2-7	CASSRQSPYEQYF	TGTGCCAGCAGCCGTCAATCCCCCTACGAGCAGTACTTC
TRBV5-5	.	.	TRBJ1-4	CASSGSRASNEKLFF	TGTGCCAGCAGCGGTAGCAGGGCGAGCAATGAAAAACTGTTTTTT
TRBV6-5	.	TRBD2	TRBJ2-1	CASTPSGRFGEQFF	TGTGCCAGCACCCCTAGCGGGAGGTTCGGTGAGCAGTTCTTC
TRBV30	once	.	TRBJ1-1	CAWRGGKLTEAFF	TGTGCCTGGAGGGGGGGGAAGTTAACTGAAGCTTTCTTT
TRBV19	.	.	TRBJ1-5	CASSGGRVLRGQPQHF	TGTGCCAGTTCTGGGGGCAGGGTACTTCGCGGTCAGCCCCAGCATTTT
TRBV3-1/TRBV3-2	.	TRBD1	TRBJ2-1	CASSQGAGGGEQFF	TGTGCCAGCAGCCAAGGGGCAGGGGGCGGTGAGCAGTTCTTC
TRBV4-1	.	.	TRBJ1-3	CASSQDGTGTGNTIYF	TGCGCCAGCAGTCAGGACGGCACCGGCACTGGAAACACCATATATTTT
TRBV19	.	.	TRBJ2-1	CASSMGGLREQFF	TGTGCCAGTAGTATGGGCGGGTTGAGGGAGCAGTTCTTC
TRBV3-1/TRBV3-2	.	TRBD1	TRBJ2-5	CASSQDGTESETQYF	TGTGCCAGCAGCCAAGATGGGACAGAGTCGGAGACCCAGTACTTC
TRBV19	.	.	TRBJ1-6	CASSLDGDNSPLHF	TGTGCCAGTAGTCTGGACGGAGATAATTCACCCCTCCACTTT
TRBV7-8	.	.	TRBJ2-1	CASSLAPVRADYNEQFF	TGTGCCAGCAGCTTAGCGCCGGTTAGGGCCGACTACAATGAGCAGTTCTTC
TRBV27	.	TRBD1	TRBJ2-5	CASSFVGTGQETQYF	TGTGCCAGCAGTTTCGTAGGGACAGGACAAGAGACCCAGTACTTC
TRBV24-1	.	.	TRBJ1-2	CATSESNYGYTF	TGTGCCACCAGTGAGTCCAACTATGGCTACACCTTC
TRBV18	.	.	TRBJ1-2	CASSPGRSLNYGYTF	TGTGCCAGCTCACCAGGACGGTCCCTTAACTATGGCTACACCTTC
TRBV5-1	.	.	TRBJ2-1	CASSSYNEQFF	TGCGCCAGCAGCTCCTACAATGAGCAGTTCTTC
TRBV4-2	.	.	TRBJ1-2	CASSQEDKNYGYTF	TGTGCCAGCAGCCAAGAAGACAAGAACTATGGCTACACCTTC
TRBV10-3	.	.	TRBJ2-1	CAIALQQYNEQFF	TGTGCCATCGCTCTTCAGCAATACAATGAGCAGTTCTTC
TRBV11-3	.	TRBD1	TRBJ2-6	CASSLDWDRERPSAGANVLTF	TGTGCCAGCAGCTTAGATTGGGACAGGGAGCGCCCTAGTGCCGGGGCCAACGTCCTGACTTTC